This T cell receptor (beta chain) was profiled in a study of cytomegalovirus exposure and HLA in healthy donors. To note about this clone: Its specificity is unknown.

General study results and limits: CMV antigen specificity of a few CMV-associated chains was confirmed in vitro.

Data came from immunoSEQ multiplex PCR; TCRdb stores just in-frame clones and leaves some out. The table shows some 290,000 clones, with over 75% occurring only once. The CDR3 covers 15 residues. Trimming stripped 4 bases from V and 6 bases from J, with 20 bases between. Germline V lookup: CDR1 SGHKS, CDR2 YYEKEE (reference sequence). The chain joins TRBV5-5 to TRBJ2-7, with TRBD2 as a possible D gene (6 bases). The source material was PBMCs. The receptor was isolated from a man younger than 40 in good health and CMV-seronegative. The CDR3 DNA is TGTGCCAGCAGCCGAGCTGGGGGGTGGGTTCTCGAGCAGTACTTC. Protein: CASSRAGGWVLEQYF.